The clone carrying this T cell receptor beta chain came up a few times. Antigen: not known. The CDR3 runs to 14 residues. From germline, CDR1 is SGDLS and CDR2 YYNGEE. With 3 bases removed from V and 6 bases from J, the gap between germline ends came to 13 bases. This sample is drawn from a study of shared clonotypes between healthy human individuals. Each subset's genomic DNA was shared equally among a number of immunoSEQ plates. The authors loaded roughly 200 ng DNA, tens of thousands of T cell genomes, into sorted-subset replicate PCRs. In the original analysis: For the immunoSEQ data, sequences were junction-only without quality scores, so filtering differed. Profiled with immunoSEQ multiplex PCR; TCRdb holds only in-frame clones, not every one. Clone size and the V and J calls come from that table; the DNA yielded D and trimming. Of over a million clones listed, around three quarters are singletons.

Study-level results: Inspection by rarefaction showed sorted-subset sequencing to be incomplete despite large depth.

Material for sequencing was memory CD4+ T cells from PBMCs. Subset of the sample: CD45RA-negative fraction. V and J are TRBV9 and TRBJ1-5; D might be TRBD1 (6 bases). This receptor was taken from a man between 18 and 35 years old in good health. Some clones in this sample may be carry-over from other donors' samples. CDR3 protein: CASSAEQGSQPQHF. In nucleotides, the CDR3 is TGTGCCAGCAGCGCCGAACAGGGTTCTCAGCCCCAGCATTTT.